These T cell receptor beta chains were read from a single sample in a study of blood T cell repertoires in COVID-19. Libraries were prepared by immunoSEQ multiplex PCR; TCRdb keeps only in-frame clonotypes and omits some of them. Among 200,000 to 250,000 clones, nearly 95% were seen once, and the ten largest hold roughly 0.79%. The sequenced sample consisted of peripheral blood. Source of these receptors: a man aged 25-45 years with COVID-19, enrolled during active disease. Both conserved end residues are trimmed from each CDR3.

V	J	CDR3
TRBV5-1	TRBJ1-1	ASSLDRFRAEAF
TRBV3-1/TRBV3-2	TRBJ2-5	ASSQDQLAGGKETQY
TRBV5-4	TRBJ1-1	ASSLDAFRTTEAF
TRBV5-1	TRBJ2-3	ASSLGHGGGTTDTQY
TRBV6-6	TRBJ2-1	ASSYSLNEQF
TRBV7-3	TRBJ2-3	ASSPEYIAGGLDTQY
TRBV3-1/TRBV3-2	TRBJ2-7	ASSQRRAYEQY
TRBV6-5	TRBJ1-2	ASSYGAGQGFHGYT
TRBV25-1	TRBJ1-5	ASSDPGSNQPQH
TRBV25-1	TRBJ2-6	ASSEGTGYPGANVLT
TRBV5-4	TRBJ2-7	ASSRDRASYEQY
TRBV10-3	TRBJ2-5	AISSWPQETQY
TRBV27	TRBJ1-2	ASLPRPASYGYT
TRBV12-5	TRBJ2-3	ASGQQGALGTDTQY
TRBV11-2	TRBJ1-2	ASSLVRGGGYT
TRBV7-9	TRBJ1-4	ASSPNVGAGEKLF
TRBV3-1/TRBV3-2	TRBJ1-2	ASSQDRAFYGYT
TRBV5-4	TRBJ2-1	ASSGTGTKYEQF
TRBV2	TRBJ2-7	ASSVANSYEQY
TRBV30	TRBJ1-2	AWSRDRLTSSYT
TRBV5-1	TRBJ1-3	ASSLDGQGASGNTIY
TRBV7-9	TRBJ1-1	ASSSGTANTEAF
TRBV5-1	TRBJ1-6	ASSLVTGNGSPLH
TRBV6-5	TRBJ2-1	ASSYGRDNEQF
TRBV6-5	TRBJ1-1	ASIAPPEAF
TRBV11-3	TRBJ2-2	ASSVSGGLAGELF
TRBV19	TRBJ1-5	ASSGQVSNQPQH
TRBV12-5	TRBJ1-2	ASGLEPGYGYT
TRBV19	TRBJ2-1	ASSLRKRGWGNEQF
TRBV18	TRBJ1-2	ASSPLPRQVGGIHYGYT
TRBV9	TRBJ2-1	ASSYLPGTSRAEQF
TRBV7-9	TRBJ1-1	ASSLVGGENTEAF
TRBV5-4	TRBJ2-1	ASSSAGWSWQF
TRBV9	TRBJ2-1	ASSLAGDTYNEQF
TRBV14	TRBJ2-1	ASSQARGGNEQF
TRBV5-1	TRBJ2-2	ASSYRTGGPDGELF
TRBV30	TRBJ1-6	ACDTSSYNSPLH
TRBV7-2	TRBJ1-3	ASSVQGAGNTIY
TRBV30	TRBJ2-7	AWTGSGYEQY
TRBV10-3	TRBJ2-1	AISDAKTGTMVF